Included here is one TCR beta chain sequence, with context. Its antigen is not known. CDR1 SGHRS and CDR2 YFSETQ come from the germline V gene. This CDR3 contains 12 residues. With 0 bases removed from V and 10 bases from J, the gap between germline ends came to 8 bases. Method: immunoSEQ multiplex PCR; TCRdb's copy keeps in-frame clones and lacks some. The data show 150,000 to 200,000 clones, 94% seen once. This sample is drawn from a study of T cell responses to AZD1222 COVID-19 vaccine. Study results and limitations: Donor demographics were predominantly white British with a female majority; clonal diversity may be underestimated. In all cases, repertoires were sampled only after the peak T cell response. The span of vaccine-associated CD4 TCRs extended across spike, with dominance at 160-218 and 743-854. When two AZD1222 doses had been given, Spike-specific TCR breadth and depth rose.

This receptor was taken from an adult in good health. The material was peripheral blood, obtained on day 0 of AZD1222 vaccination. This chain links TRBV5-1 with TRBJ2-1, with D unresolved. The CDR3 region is CASSLGVSEQFF. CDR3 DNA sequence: TGCGCCAGCAGCTTGGGGGTGTCAGAGCAGTTCTTC.